This T cell receptor (beta chain) came from a study of blood T cell repertoires in COVID-19. The assay was immunoSEQ multiplex PCR, and TCRdb's table has in-frame clones only and misses some. The sample consists of about 46,000 clones, around nine tenths of them appearing once. V lost 4 bases, J lost 4 bases, and 4 bases stayed unmatched. The CDR3 loop spans 14 amino acids. From germline, CDR1 is MNHEY and CDR2 SVGAGI. This receptor was identified in a man aged 50-60 years with acute or convalescent COVID-19. This chain uses TRBV6-5 with TRBJ2-3, with 8 bases identical to TRBD1. What was sequenced was peripheral blood. CDR3 nucleotide sequence: TGTGCCAGCAGTTTGGACAGGGTCCCAGATACGCAGTATTTT. Amino acids: CASSLDRVPDTQYF.